Following are 30 T cell receptor beta chains from one sample sequenced in a study of blood T cell repertoires in COVID-19. Sequenced by immunoSEQ multiplex PCR; TCRdb stores in-frame clones only, minus some. The data hold 250,000 to 300,000 clones, with 80% to 90% observed a single time. Sequenced material: peripheral blood. These TCRs come from a woman aged 70-85 years with acute or convalescent COVID-19.

The V call is TRBV6-5, the J call TRBJ2-7; perhaps TRBD1 as D (6 bases). Trimming left V 6 bases short and J 0 bases short, with 12 bases between. CDR1 and CDR2 from the germline V gene are MNHEY and SVGAGI. The CDR3 runs 14 residues. CDR3 in amino acids: CASSRTASSYEQYF. The CDR3, as DNA: TGTGCCAGCAGCAGGACAGCCAGCTCCTACGAGCAGTACTTC.

This rearrangement joins TRBV6-5 to TRBJ1-2; weak D call: TRBD1 (6 bases). Between the trimmed V and J ends, which lost 5 bases and 11 bases, there was a span of 24 bases. Germline CDR1 MNHEY, CDR2 SVGAGI. CDR3 length: 15 residues. The CDR3, as DNA: TGTGCCAGCAGTCCCACCCTGGGGGGGGGCGCAGGATACACCTTC. It codes for CASSPTLGGGAGYTF.

J is TRBJ1-2 and V is TRBV6-5; weak D call: TRBD1 (5 bases). CDR1 and CDR2 (germline): MNHEY, SVGAGI. V was pared by 7 bases and J by 4 bases, with 19 bases between. The CDR3 runs to 15 residues. The CDR3 DNA follows: TGTGCCAGCACCCCTTCGGACAAAAGATCCTATGGCTACACCTTC. As protein: CASTPSDKRSYGYTF.

This sequence joins TRBV15 and TRBJ1-5; perhaps TRBD1 as D (6 bases). This CDR3 is 15 amino acids long. V lost 4 bases to trimming and J lost 4 bases, with 14 bases between them. Germline V gene sequence: CDR1 LNHNV, CDR2 YYDKDF (reference sequence). In nucleotides, the CDR3 is TGTGCCACCAGCACTCAGGGGTCGGGGAATCAGCCCCAGCATTTT. Its protein is CATSTQGSGNQPQHF.

This clone occurred once. The gene calls are TRBV3-1 (or the pseudogene TRBV3-2) and TRBJ2-1, with a possible D match to TRBD1 (5 bases). The CDR3 is 13 residues long. Trimming removed 4 bases at V and 4 bases at J, with 8 bases between. Germline CDR1 LGHDT, CDR2 YNNKEL (reference sequence). CDR3 in DNA: TGTGCCAGCAGCCTAAGGGGATACAATGAGCAGTTCTTC. Its translation is CASSLRGYNEQFF.

The chain has TRBV7-9 and TRBJ1-2, with TRBD1 identical over 8 bases. Germline assignment: CDR1 SEHNR and CDR2 FQNEAQ (reference sequence). V lost 4 bases to trimming and J lost 8 bases; unmatched junction nucleotides: 12. The CDR3 is 15 residues long. CDR3 residues: CASSSTYRGAIGYTF. DNA of the CDR3: TGTGCCAGCAGCTCGACCTACAGGGGGGCGATCGGCTACACCTTC.

The chain links TRBV10-3 to TRBJ1-1; D perhaps matches TRBD1 (6 bases). Looked up from germline, CDR1 is ENHRY and CDR2 is SYGVKD. The CDR3 loop spans 14 amino acids. Deletions cut 4 bases from V and 0 bases from J, with 9 bases between. CDR3 residues: CAISVGDMNTEAFF. In nucleotides, the CDR3 is TGTGCCATCAGTGTGGGGGACATGAACACTGAAGCTTTCTTT.

V is TRBV6-5 and J is TRBJ2-1; TRBD2 aligns across 8 bases. Germline V CDR1 and CDR2: MNHEY, SVGAGI. The ends lost 8 bases at V and 6 bases at J; junction bases unmatched: 9. The CDR3 extends over 14 amino acids. The CDR3 loop is CASGRGALANEQFF. DNA for the CDR3: TGTGCCAGCGGGCGGGGGGCCCTAGCCAATGAGCAGTTCTTC.

This rearrangement joins TRBV18 to TRBJ2-1, with TRBD2 identical over 15 bases. CDR3 length: 16 amino acids. The V segment lost 3 bases and the J segment 6 bases; nucleotides outside the gene matches: 3. Germline CDR1 is KGHSH and CDR2 is LQKENI. Here the CDR3 DNA reads TGTGCCAGCTCACCCCGGACTAGCGGGGGGGCCAATGAGCAGTTCTTC. Its translation is CASSPRTSGGANEQFF.

This clone was recorded once. The chain uses TRBV19 and TRBJ1-2; D call uncertain. Trimming removed 10 bases at V and 4 bases at J, with 22 bases between. The CDR3 is 15 residues long. Looked up from germline, CDR1 is LNHDA and CDR2 is SQIVND (reference sequence). The CDR3 here is CATRVTALRGYGYTF. CDR3 DNA sequence: TGTGCCACCCGCGTAACAGCGCTCCGGGGCTATGGCTACACCTTC.

This clone was recorded many times. The V and J genes are TRBV3-1 (or the pseudogene TRBV3-2) and TRBJ1-2; TRBD1 agrees at 9 bases. With V trimmed by 0 bases and J by 8 bases, 10 bases remained unmatched. CDR1 and CDR2 from the germline V gene are LGHDT and YNNKEL (reference sequence). This CDR3 comprises 16 residues. CDR3 region: CASSQEFIQGARGYTF. CDR3 nucleotides: TGTGCCAGCAGCCAAGAGTTTATACAGGGGGCCCGAGGCTACACCTTC.

The chain links TRBV7-2 to TRBJ2-5, with a possible D match to TRBD2 (7 bases). V lost 3 bases and J lost 2, with 16 bases in between. The CDR3 sequence is 16 residues long. CDR1 is SGHTA, CDR2 FQGNSA, per germline. CDR3 DNA: TGTGCCAGCAGCTTTTTAGGGGGAGGGGGTCAAGAGACCCAGTACTTC. As protein: CASSFLGGGGQETQYF.

This clone has only one observation. V gene TRBV9 combines with J gene TRBJ1-1; 9 bases line up with TRBD1. Germline V gives CDR1 SGDLS, CDR2 YYNGEE. CDR3 length: 20 amino acids. The V segment lost 0 bases and the J segment 4 bases; nucleotides outside the gene matches: 19. The CDR3 region is CASSVVTTGGEGPGSTEAFF. The CDR3 DNA is TGTGCCAGCAGCGTAGTCACCACAGGGGGCGAAGGTCCGGGGAGCACTGAAGCTTTCTTT.

This chain connects TRBV2 to TRBJ1-5; perhaps TRBD1 as D (6 bases). CDR1 and CDR2 (germline): SNHLY, FYNNEI. With 5 bases removed from V and 2 bases from J, the gap between germline ends came to 13 bases. There are 15 residues in the CDR3. The CDR3 sequence: CASSQGLGGNQPQHF. The CDR3 nucleotides read TGTGCCAGCAGTCAGGGGTTAGGAGGCAATCAGCCCCAGCATTTT.

This clone was seen a single time. The V and J genes are TRBV2 and TRBJ1-1, with a weak D call TRBD1 (6 bases). Trimming stripped 10 bases from V and 0 bases from J, with 15 bases between. Germline V gene lookup returns CDR1 SNHLY and CDR2 FYNNEI. The CDR3 extends over 14 amino acids. The CDR3: CAKGAGAMNTEAFF. CDR3 nucleotides: TGTGCCAAGGGAGCGGGGGCCATGAACACTGAAGCTTTCTTT. Variable domain in full (rest from reference TRBV2 and TRBJ1-1): EPEVTQTPSHQVTQMGQEVILRCVPISNHLYFYWYRQILGQKVEFLVSFYNNEISEKSEIFDDQFSVERPDGSNFTLKIRSTKLEDSAMYFCAKGAGAMNTEAFFGQGTRLTVV.

This clone was found once. The chain links TRBV10-3 to TRBJ1-3; no reliable D call. Per the germline V gene, CDR1 is ENHRY and CDR2 is SYGVKD. With 5 bases removed from V and 4 bases from J, the gap between germline ends came to 12 bases. This CDR3 has 14 residues. The CDR3 is CAISSKGAGNTIYF. CDR3 in DNA: TGTGCCATCAGTTCGAAGGGAGCGGGAAACACCATATATTTT.

The V and J genes are TRBV9 and TRBJ1-3, with D tentatively TRBD1 (5 bases). V was cut by 4 bases and J by 4 bases, with 12 bases left in between. This CDR3 spans 14 amino acids. Germline V CDR1 and CDR2: SGDLS, YYNGEE. CDR3 sequence (DNA): TGTGCCAGCAGCACATCAGGGCAGGGAAACACCATATATTTT. Translating gives CASSTSGQGNTIYF.

This clone was picked up a small number of times. The chain recombines TRBV10-3 with TRBJ2-7; the D is unclear. Germline V CDR1 and CDR2: ENHRY, SYGVKD. The CDR3 covers 14 residues. V was cut by 0 bases and J by 2 bases, with 8 bases left in between. The CDR3 loop reads CAISESNRAYEQYF. The CDR3 bases are TGTGCCATCAGTGAGTCAAACCGAGCCTACGAGCAGTACTTC.

This clone was seen a single time. The V and J genes are TRBV19 and TRBJ1-5; the D is unclear. The germline gives CDR1 LNHDA, CDR2 SQIVND (reference sequence). There are 16 residues in the CDR3. Trimming left V 10 bases short and J 4 bases short, with 23 bases between. The CDR3 sequence is CATTPLGTVPNQPQHF. In nucleotides, the CDR3 is TGTGCCACTACCCCCCTCGGAACAGTTCCTAATCAGCCCCAGCATTTT.

V gene TRBV10-3 combines with J gene TRBJ2-7, with TRBD1 matching 7 bases. Germline V gives CDR1 ENHRY, CDR2 SYGVKD. After removal of 9 bases from V and 6 bases from J, the junction contained 14 bases not matched to a gene. This CDR3 region has 14 residues. CDR3 sequence reads: CAISKTDRDAEQYF. The CDR3 nucleotides read TGTGCCATTAGTAAGACCGACAGGGACGCCGAGCAGTACTTC.

The rearrangement uses TRBV5-1 and TRBJ2-5; TRBD2 agrees at 11 bases. V lost 1 base, J lost 4 bases, and 9 bases stayed unmatched. Per the germline V gene, CDR1 is SGHRS and CDR2 is YFSETQ. CDR3 size: 17 residues. The DNA for the CDR3 is TGCGCCAGCAGCTTGATAGCGGGGGGGTCTGGGATAGAGACCCAGTACTTC. Translated, it gives CASSLIAGGSGIETQYF. The full variable domain, its missing parts supplied by reference TRBV5-1 and TRBJ2-5, is KAGVTQTPRYLIKTRGQQVTLSCSPISGHRSVSWYQQTPGQGLQFLFEYFSETQRNKGNFPGRFSGRQFSNSRSEMNVSTLELGDSALYLCASSLIAGGSGIETQYFGPGTRLLVL.

The chain uses TRBV6-5 and TRBJ1-5; D may be TRBD1 (5 bases). The germline V gene encodes CDR1 MNHEY and CDR2 SVGAGI. CDR3 length equals 15 residues. The V gene lost 6 bases and the J gene lost 4 bases, with 16 bases spanning the gap. The CDR3 nucleotides are TGTGCCAGCAGGGGTGGGGCTGGAATTAATCAGCCCCAGCATTTT. It yields the protein CASRGGAGINQPQHF.

The genes are TRBV2 and TRBJ1-1; perhaps TRBD1 as D (5 bases). CDR1 SNHLY and CDR2 FYNNEI come from the germline V gene. The CDR3 is 11 residues long. Trimming pared 6 bases from V and 8 bases from J, leaving 10 bases between. CDR3 region: CASRGQAEAFF. CDR3 sequence (DNA): TGTGCCAGCAGGGGGCAGGCAGAAGCTTTCTTT. Filled out from reference TRBV2 and TRBJ1-1, the complete variable domain reads EPEVTQTPSHQVTQMGQEVILRCVPISNHLYFYWYRQILGQKVEFLVSFYNNEISEKSEIFDDQFSVERPDGSNFTLKIRSTKLEDSAMYFCASRGQAEAFFGQGTRLTVV.

The J gene is TRBJ2-5, the V gene TRBV7-2, with 7 bases identical to TRBD1. This CDR3 has 16 amino acids. Germline loops: CDR1 SGHTA, CDR2 FQGNSA. Trimming cost V 2 bases and J 2 bases; bases outside gene matches: 8. This CDR3 reads CASSLLARGLQETQYF. The CDR3 nucleotides read TGTGCCAGCAGCTTATTGGCAAGGGGGCTTCAAGAGACCCAGTACTTC.

V is TRBV19 and J is TRBJ1-5; the match to TRBD1 covers 7 bases. The V gene's germline CDR1 is LNHDA and CDR2 SQIVND (reference sequence). V lost 6 bases to trimming and J lost 0 bases; unmatched junction nucleotides: 5. The CDR3 spans 15 residues. The CDR3 nucleotides read TGTGCCAGTAGCCGGGACAGCTATAGCAATCAGCCCCAGCATTTT. Protein: CASSRDSYSNQPQHF.

This clone was seen once. CDR3 protein: CASGLVGRVGEQYF. In nucleotides, the CDR3 is TGTGCTAGTGGTTTGGTCGGCAGGGTCGGGGAGCAGTACTTC. The chain joins TRBV12-5 to TRBJ2-7, with a weak D call TRBD1 (5 bases). V dropped 0 bases and J dropped 7 bases, with 13 bases sitting between them. The CDR3 is 14 residues long. Germline values: CDR1 LGHNT, CDR2 FRNRAP.

The chain uses TRBV12-3 or TRBV12-4 and TRBJ2-1; no definite D call. The CDR3 is made up of 11 amino acids. Trimming took 8 bases from V and 8 from J, leaving 10 bases between them. CDR3 in amino acids: CASVLFHEQFF. The CDR3 DNA sequence: TGTGCCAGCGTCCTTTTTCATGAGCAGTTCTTC.

The chain employs TRBV6-1 and TRBJ1-1; 7 bases match TRBD1. In germline, CDR1 is MNHNS, CDR2 SASEGT. The V gene end was trimmed by 1 base and the J gene end by 5 bases; junction bases not matched to a gene: 10. The CDR3 has 16 amino acids. The CDR3, as DNA: TGTGCCAGCAGTGAAGTTGGCAGGGGGGCGCCGACTGAAGCTTTCTTT. This codes for CASSEVGRGAPTEAFF.

This clone has a single count. The V and J genes are TRBV6-2 or TRBV6-3 and TRBJ2-1, with TRBD1 identical over 9 bases. CDR1 and CDR2 (germline): MNHEY, SVGEGT. V shed 6 bases and J 4 bases; nucleotides not matched to a gene: 7. This CDR3 region has 15 residues. CDR3 coding DNA: TGTGCCAGCAGCCCGGACAGGGGTGTTTACAATGAGCAGTTCTTC. Its protein product is CASSPDRGVYNEQFF.

A word on this clone: Other DNA sequences in this sample translate to the same CDR3. The CDR3 DNA reads as TGTGCCAGCAGTGAAGCGCGAGGGGGCAGGCAGCCCCAGCATTTT. Encoded protein: CASSEARGGRQPQHF. V gene TRBV6-1 combines with J gene TRBJ1-5, with 7 positions matching TRBD1. Trimming at V came to 0 bases and at J to 7 bases, leaving 6 bases not matched to a gene. The CDR3 consists of 15 residues. Per germline, CDR1 MNHNS and CDR2 SASEGT.